This T cell receptor beta chain came from a study of technical replicates of blood from a few donors. The assay was immunoSEQ multiplex PCR, and TCRdb's table has in-frame clones only and misses some. The sample lists 65,000 to 80,000 clones; 95% to 98% were seen once. This CDR3 region has 13 residues. V was clipped by 5 bases and J by 13 bases, with 23 bases between them. Per germline, CDR1 SQVTM and CDR2 ANQGSEA. V gene TRBV29-1 combines with J gene TRBJ1-2; possibly TRBD1 for D (6 bases). The sequenced sample was T cells isolated from PBMCs. The origin of this receptor is a human donor in good health. CDR3 in DNA: TGCAGCGTTATAGAAACGTCCGGGGGCGGGGGCACCTTC. Protein product: CSVIETSGGGGTF.